A single sample is the source of the 15 T cell receptor beta chains below, sequenced in a study of T cells after posttransplantation cyclophosphamide. The repertoire was sequenced with immunoSEQ multiplex PCR; TCRdb's copy has only in-frame clones and lacks some. The record shows about 33,000 clones for this sample, with no singletons present. Sequencing was performed on PBMCs. The receptors derive from a girl aged 10 to 17 in good health, CMV-negative, and a related stem cell transplant donor.

This clone was seen more than once but under ten times. The rearrangement uses TRBV6-5 and TRBJ1-2; D call uncertain. Germline V gene data show CDR1 as MNHEY and CDR2 as SVGAGI. The length of the CDR3 is 14 residues. V was pared by 2 bases and J by 7 bases, with 14 bases between. The CDR3 coding sequence is TGTGCCAGCAGTTACCTAGACATGAGGGCTGGCTACACCTTC. The encoded protein is CASSYLDMRAGYTF.

This clone was observed at least ten times. The chain combines TRBV19 with TRBJ1-4, with D uncertain. The V end was cut by 5 bases, the J end by 3 bases, with 16 bases between. CDR1 is LNHDA, CDR2 SQIVND, per germline (reference sequence). CDR3 size: 16 residues. The CDR3 DNA reads TGTGCCAGTAGTGGACCCAGGAGGTCTGCTAATGAAAAACTGTTTTTT. Translation: CASSGPRRSANEKLFF.

The chain recombines TRBV5-1 with TRBJ2-7, with a tentative D call TRBD2 (5 bases). The CDR3 length is 12 residues. CDR1 and CDR2 from the germline V gene are SGHRS and YFSETQ. The ends were cut back, 0 bases at V and 4 bases at J, with 5 bases in the middle. CDR3 in amino acids: CASSLGGYEQYF. In nucleotides, the CDR3 is TGCGCCAGCAGCTTGGGAGGGTACGAGCAGTACTTC.

This clone was counted ten times or more. This chain uses TRBV19 with TRBJ1-2; no definite D call. Germline V gene sequence: CDR1 LNHDA, CDR2 SQIVND (reference sequence). V lost 5 bases to trimming and J lost 3 bases, with 13 bases between them. The CDR3 runs to 14 residues. CDR3 sequence reads: CASSLAYRDYGYTF. In DNA form, the CDR3 reads TGTGCCAGTAGTTTAGCCTACCGGGACTATGGCTACACCTTC.

This clone has more than one count but fewer than ten. V is TRBV5-4 and J is TRBJ2-3; D is possibly TRBD1 (6 bases). Deletions cut 3 bases from V and 3 bases from J, with 11 bases between. The CDR3 covers 14 residues. The germline V gene encodes CDR1 SGHNT and CDR2 YYREEE (reference sequence). The CDR3 DNA reads TGTGCCAGCAGCTGGCGTACAGGGACAGATACGCAGTATTTT. This translates into CASSWRTGTDTQYF.

V and J are TRBV28 and TRBJ2-3, with TRBD1 matching 7 bases. The CDR3 is made up of 16 amino acids. With V trimmed by 5 bases and J by 2 bases, 10 bases remained unmatched. Germline V gives CDR1 MDHEN, CDR2 SYDVKM. CDR3 DNA: TGTGCCAGCAGTCCCTTCCCGGGACAGTACACAGATACGCAGTATTTT. Amino acid sequence: CASSPFPGQYTDTQYF.

The chain is built from TRBV27 and TRBJ1-2; tentative D call: TRBD1 (5 bases). V lost 3 bases and J 2 bases, leaving 7 bases between the germline ends. There are 13 residues in the CDR3. The germline V gene has CDR1 MNHEY and CDR2 SMNVEV (reference sequence). CDR3 sequence: CASSFRENYGYTF. In DNA form, the CDR3 reads TGTGCCAGCAGTTTCAGGGAAAACTATGGCTACACCTTC.

This clone appeared many times. V and J are TRBV4-1 and TRBJ2-2; TRBD2 matches 8 bases. V trimming: 6 bases; J trimming: 6 bases; junction bases outside the gene matches: 18. CDR3 length: 18 amino acids. The germline V gene has CDR1 MGHRA and CDR2 YSYEKL. The CDR3 nucleotides are TGCGCCAGCAGAAACCCACGGGGCGGGGGGATTTCATCCGGGGAGCTGTTTTTT. Protein: CASRNPRGGGISSGELFF.

This clone has a count of ten or more. The DNA is omitted, as the CDR3 cannot be located on it reliably, and the CDR3 follows TCRdb's listing. The genes are TRBV11-2 and TRBJ2-7; TRBD2, the table's D call, lacks a check against the DNA. Germline CDR1 SGHAT, CDR2 FQNNGV. The CDR3 extends over 14 residues, inclusive of both ends. The CDR3 loop reads CASSFGSGLYEQYF.

This chain joins TRBV28 and TRBJ2-1, with D tentatively TRBD1 (5 bases). Germline CDR1 MDHEN, CDR2 SYDVKM. The germline V and J ends were trimmed by 5 bases and 7 bases, with 15 bases remaining between them. CDR3 length: 14 amino acids. CDR3 in DNA: TGTGCCAGCAGTAGCCTAGGGGCGAGGAATGAGCAGTTCTTC. Its translation is CASSSLGARNEQFF.

CDR3 nucleotide sequence: TGTGCCAGCGGACGGACAGGGAATGGGCAAGGAGGTGAAAAACTGTTTTTT. Its translation: CASGRTGNGQGGEKLFF. The chain is built from TRBV9 and TRBJ1-4; 8 bases line up with TRBD1. The trim removed 7 bases at V and 7 bases at J, leaving 18 bases unmatched. CDR1 and CDR2 (germline): SGDLS, YYNGEE. The CDR3 sequence is 17 residues long.

The genes are TRBV15 and TRBJ2-1; maybe TRBD2 (5 bases). CDR1 and CDR2 from the germline V gene are LNHNV and YYDKDF (reference sequence). The CDR3 length is 14 residues. V was pared by 0 bases and J by 5 bases, with 8 bases between. The CDR3 sequence: CATSRDRENNEQFF. CDR3 sequence (DNA): TGTGCCACCAGCAGAGACCGGGAAAACAATGAGCAGTTCTTC.

This clone was seen at least ten times. The chain joins TRBV28 to TRBJ2-3, with unresolved D. Trimming removed 6 bases from V and 1 base from J, with 5 bases in between. CDR3 length: 12 residues. The germline V gene encodes CDR1 MDHEN and CDR2 SYDVKM. The CDR3 is CASRTGTDTQYF. The CDR3, as DNA: TGTGCCAGCAGAACTGGCACAGATACGCAGTATTTT. The variable domain in full, with the rest retrieved from reference TRBV28 and TRBJ2-3, is DVKVTQSSRYLVKRTGEKVFLECVQDMDHENMFWYRQDPGLGLRLIYFSYDVKMKEKGDIPEGYSVSREKKERFSLILESASTNQTSMYLCASRTGTDTQYFGPGTRLTVL.

This clone was picked up many times. The chain is built from TRBV20-1 and TRBJ1-2; no firm D call. The V gene lost 5 bases and the J gene lost 8 bases, with 12 bases spanning the gap. CDR3 length: 11 residues. The germline gives CDR1 DFQATT, CDR2 SNEGSKA (reference sequence). The CDR3 sequence is CSAPLIGGYTF. The CDR3 DNA reads TGCAGTGCTCCTTTGATCGGGGGCTACACCTTC.

This clone appeared many times. The chain links TRBV28 to TRBJ2-1, with D tentatively TRBD1 (5 bases). Germline CDR1 reads MDHEN; CDR2 reads SYDVKM. The CDR3 loop spans 13 amino acids. The ends were cut back, 7 bases at V and 7 bases at J, with 14 bases in the middle. CDR3 DNA sequence: TGTGCCAGCACGGACACCCAACCAAATGAGCAGTTCTTC. Its translation is CASTDTQPNEQFF.